This paragraph covers one T cell receptor (beta chain) sequence. Its cognate antigen is unknown. CDR3 length: 13 residues. Per the germline V gene, CDR1 is MNHEY and CDR2 is SVGAGI. The J segment lost 11 bases and the V segment lost 6 bases, leaving 10 bases of the junction unmatched. This sample is part of a study of cytomegalovirus exposure and HLA in healthy donors. Findings of the study overall: The study carried out a later analysis of TCR beta sequences. It associated some 15,000 of them with specific HLA alleles at a false discovery rate of 0.05.

The PCR employed 60 Vbeta primers together with 13 Jbeta primers. Sequencing was performed with immunoSEQ multiplex PCR; in TCRdb, only in-frame clones are kept and a portion is missing. Here the sample spans roughly 200,000 clones, around three quarters being singletons. The sample taken for sequencing was PBMCs. V gene TRBV6-5 combines with J gene TRBJ1-5; 7 positions agree with TRBD1. This sequence was found in a man aged 40-50 years in good health and CMV-seronegative. DNA for the CDR3: TGTGCCAGCAGCCCCGTCCGGGACAGCGCCCAGCATTTT. Translation: CASSPVRDSAQHF.